The rows below give T cell receptor beta chains drawn from one sample of a study of blood T cell repertoires in COVID-19. Only in-frame clones appear in the TCRdb table, and some are missing; sequencing was by immunoSEQ multiplex PCR. The table has fewer than 400,000 clones, 87% seen once. The sample taken for sequencing was PBMCs or T cells enriched from blood (not recorded which). Every receptor here comes from a woman between 18 and 29 years old who had recovered from COVID-19. The CDR3 runs from the conserved cysteine through the conserved F or W. Fields, in order: CDR3 DNA, CDR3 protein, D gene, J gene, V gene, clone size. D genes are given only for firm matches. Not every row has a clone size; where given, it reads once, few, many or a size class.

CDR3 DNA: TGTGCCAGCAGCTTAGCGGGTGGGGGCGAGACCCAGTACTTC
CDR3 protein: CASSLAGGGETQYF
D gene: .
J gene: TRBJ2-5
V gene: TRBV7-3
clone size: .

CDR3 DNA: TGTGCCAGCATTGGACAGGGTCCCACTGAAGCTTTCTTT
CDR3 protein: CASIGQGPTEAFF
D gene: TRBD1
J gene: TRBJ1-1
V gene: TRBV28
clone size: .

CDR3 DNA: TGTGCCAGCAGTTCTACCCACGATGGAGCGGGAGTCGCAGATACGCAGTATTTT
CDR3 protein: CASSSTHDGAGVADTQYF
D gene: TRBD2
J gene: TRBJ2-3
V gene: TRBV28
clone size: .

CDR3 DNA: TGTGCCAGCAGCTTCGTAGCGGGGGTCCCCACCCAGTACTTC
CDR3 protein: CASSFVAGVPTQYF
D gene: TRBD2
J gene: TRBJ2-5
V gene: TRBV7-8
clone size: .

CDR3 DNA: TGTGCCAGCAGCGTACACAGGGGGAATTCACCCCTCCACTTT
CDR3 protein: CASSVHRGNSPLHF
D gene: TRBD1
J gene: TRBJ1-6
V gene: TRBV9
clone size: .

CDR3 DNA: TGTGCCAGCAGCGCGGGGGGGAACTATGGCTACACCTTC
CDR3 protein: CASSAGGNYGYTF
D gene: .
J gene: TRBJ1-2
V gene: TRBV5-4
clone size: .

CDR3 DNA: TGTGCCAGCAGCCACCGTAGCGGGGGGGCGTCAGATACGCAGTATTTT
CDR3 protein: CASSHRSGGASDTQYF
D gene: TRBD2
J gene: TRBJ2-3
V gene: TRBV27
clone size: .

CDR3 DNA: TGTGCCACAACGGACAGTACCAACACTGAAGCTTTCTTT
CDR3 protein: CATTDSTNTEAFF
D gene: .
J gene: TRBJ1-1
V gene: TRBV10-3
clone size: .

CDR3 DNA: TGTGCCAGCAGCCCGACAGGGGCCAGGTTAAGGAGCGGCTACACCTTC
CDR3 protein: CASSPTGARLRSGYTF
D gene: TRBD1
J gene: TRBJ1-2
V gene: TRBV6-2/TRBV6-3
clone size: .

CDR3 DNA: TGTGCCAGCTTCGACAGGCGCCAGCCCCAGCATTTT
CDR3 protein: CASFDRRQPQHF
D gene: .
J gene: TRBJ1-5
V gene: TRBV28
clone size: .

CDR3 DNA: TGTGCCAGCAGGCCGGAGGTGGGGGGCACTGAAGCTTTCTTT
CDR3 protein: CASRPEVGGTEAFF
D gene: .
J gene: TRBJ1-1
V gene: TRBV7-9
clone size: .

CDR3 DNA: TGTGCCAGTAGTCCCCGACAGGGGATGGCTCTTGGCTACACCTTC
CDR3 protein: CASSPRQGMALGYTF
D gene: TRBD1
J gene: TRBJ1-2
V gene: TRBV19
clone size: .

CDR3 DNA: TGTGCCAGCAGCCTCACGACAGGGGGGATCCAGGCTTTCTTT
CDR3 protein: CASSLTTGGIQAFF
D gene: TRBD1
J gene: TRBJ1-1
V gene: TRBV14
clone size: .

CDR3 DNA: TGTGCCACCGCCGGGACAGGGGACTACGAGCAGTACTTC
CDR3 protein: CATAGTGDYEQYF
D gene: TRBD1
J gene: TRBJ2-7
V gene: TRBV24-1
clone size: .

CDR3 DNA: TGTGCCAGCAGCCGCCGGGGGGCTGGAGCGGAGGGGTTTTGGGAGCAGTACTTC
CDR3 protein: CASSRRGAGAEGFWEQYF
D gene: .
J gene: TRBJ2-7
V gene: TRBV3-1/TRBV3-2
clone size: .

CDR3 DNA: TGTGCCAGCAGGCCCGGACAGGGGTCCCACGAGCAGTACTTC
CDR3 protein: CASRPGQGSHEQYF
D gene: TRBD1
J gene: TRBJ2-7
V gene: TRBV28
clone size: .

CDR3 DNA: TGTGCCAGCAGCTCAGGGACAGGGACATTGGGCTACACCTTC
CDR3 protein: CASSSGTGTLGYTF
D gene: TRBD1
J gene: TRBJ1-2
V gene: TRBV7-2
clone size: .

CDR3 DNA: TGTGCCAGCAGTTTATTACCCACAGGGGGCTCAGATACGCAGTATTTT
CDR3 protein: CASSLLPTGGSDTQYF
D gene: TRBD1
J gene: TRBJ2-3
V gene: TRBV28
clone size: .

CDR3 DNA: TGTGCCACCAGCCAAGGACAGGGCCCTGGCTACACCTTC
CDR3 protein: CATSQGQGPGYTF
D gene: TRBD1
J gene: TRBJ1-2
V gene: TRBV24-1
clone size: .

CDR3 DNA: TGTGCCATCAGTGAGGTTTCCCCGAGGATGGCAGGGGCCCAGCCCCAGCATTTT
CDR3 protein: CAISEVSPRMAGAQPQHF
D gene: .
J gene: TRBJ1-5
V gene: TRBV10-3
clone size: .

CDR3 DNA: TGTGCCAGCAGCGGACTAGCGGGGGGTTATGAGCAGTTCTTC
CDR3 protein: CASSGLAGGYEQFF
D gene: TRBD2
J gene: TRBJ2-1
V gene: TRBV4-2
clone size: many

CDR3 DNA: TGTGCCAGCAGGACAGGGCATAGCAATCAGCCCCAGCATTTT
CDR3 protein: CASRTGHSNQPQHF
D gene: TRBD1
J gene: TRBJ1-5
V gene: TRBV28
clone size: once

CDR3 DNA: TGTGCCAGTAGCCTCGGTGGCGGGTCCCACAATGAGCAGTTCTTC
CDR3 protein: CASSLGGGSHNEQFF
D gene: .
J gene: TRBJ2-1
V gene: TRBV19
clone size: few

CDR3 DNA: TGTGCCAGCAGCTTAGGCCTTACAGGGTTAGAGACCCAGTACTTC
CDR3 protein: CASSLGLTGLETQYF
D gene: .
J gene: TRBJ2-5
V gene: TRBV7-2
clone size: .

CDR3 DNA: TGTGCCAGCAGTTTTGGGCAGCACATCGCCATTGCCCTCTATGGCTACACCTTC
CDR3 protein: CASSFGQHIAIALYGYTF
D gene: .
J gene: TRBJ1-2
V gene: TRBV28
clone size: .

CDR3 DNA: TGTGCCAGCAGCCAAACCACAGGGTTCAAGTTC
CDR3 protein: CASSQTTGFKF
D gene: .
J gene: TRBJ1-2
V gene: TRBV14
clone size: .

CDR3 DNA: TGTGCCAGCAGCCAAGACTCCCGACTGTCACCCCTCCACTTT
CDR3 protein: CASSQDSRLSPLHF
D gene: .
J gene: TRBJ1-6
V gene: TRBV7-2
clone size: .

CDR3 DNA: TGTGCCAGCAGTCAACGACAGGGGGCTTTTGGCTACACCTTC
CDR3 protein: CASSQRQGAFGYTF
D gene: TRBD1
J gene: TRBJ1-2
V gene: TRBV27
clone size: .

CDR3 DNA: TGTGCCAGCAGCGTAGGAGAGGGGGATCGGCAGTACTTC
CDR3 protein: CASSVGEGDRQYF
D gene: .
J gene: TRBJ2-7
V gene: TRBV9
clone size: .